A selection of T cell receptor beta chains follows, all from one sample in a study of cytomegalovirus exposure and HLA in healthy donors. The method was immunoSEQ multiplex PCR; TCRdb's version includes in-frame clones alone and lacks a portion of them. This sample has approximately 200,000 clones, with roughly four fifths found just once. The sequenced material came from PBMCs. All receptors derive from a woman younger than 35 in good health and CMV-seropositive. CDR3s include the opening cysteine and the closing phenylalanine or tryptophan. The D gene is left open where the match is weak. Clone size is not always given. Where it is, it says once, few, many or a class for expanded clones.

>TRBV5-4|-|few|TRBJ1-4
CASSLLRDNEKLFF
TGTGCCAGCAGCTTGCTCAGGGATAATGAAAAACTGTTTTTT
>TRBV6-1|-|few|TRBJ2-5
CASSDLGPETQYF
TGTGCCAGCAGTGATCTAGGCCCAGAGACCCAGTACTTC
>TRBV30|-|-|TRBJ2-5
CAWSLEQETQYF
TGTGCCTGGAGTCTGGAGCAAGAGACCCAGTACTTC
>TRBV13|TRBD1|-|TRBJ2-3
CASSHRFRQGSRGTDTQYF
TGTGCCAGCAGCCACCGATTCCGACAGGGTTCCCGTGGCACAGATACGCAGTATTTT
>TRBV5-6|-|-|TRBJ2-2
CASSFGTGLTGELFF
TGTGCCAGCAGCTTTGGTACAGGCCTCACCGGGGAGCTGTTTTTT
>TRBV5-4|TRBD2|-|TRBJ2-5
CASSSKLAGGPRETQYF
TGTGCCAGCAGCTCCAAATTAGCGGGGGGGCCTCGAGAGACCCAGTACTTC
>TRBV2|-|-|TRBJ1-1
CASSAQGMKGSTEAFF
TGTGCCAGCAGTGCACAGGGTATGAAAGGTAGCACTGAAGCTTTCTTT
>TRBV11-2|-|once|TRBJ1-1
CASSFGSRANTEAFF
TGTGCCAGCAGCTTCGGGTCCAGGGCGAACACTGAAGCTTTCTTT
>TRBV23-1|-|-|TRBJ1-1
CASSQPGQNMNTEAFF
TGCGCCAGCAGTCAACCAGGACAGAACATGAACACTGAAGCTTTCTTT
>TRBV7-2|-|-|TRBJ1-5
CASRAGNSNQPQHF
TGTGCCAGCAGAGCAGGGAATAGCAATCAGCCCCAGCATTTT